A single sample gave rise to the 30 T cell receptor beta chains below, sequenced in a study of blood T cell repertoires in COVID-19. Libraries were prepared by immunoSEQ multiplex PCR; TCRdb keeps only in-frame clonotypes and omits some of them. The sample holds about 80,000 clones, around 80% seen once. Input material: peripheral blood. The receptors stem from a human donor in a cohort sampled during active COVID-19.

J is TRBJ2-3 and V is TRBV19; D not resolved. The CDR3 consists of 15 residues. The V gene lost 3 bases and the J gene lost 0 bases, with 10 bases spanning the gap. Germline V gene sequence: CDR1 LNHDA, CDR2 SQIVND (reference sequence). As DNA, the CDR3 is TGTGCCAGTAGTATTGGAGCTCAAAGCACAGATACGCAGTATTTT. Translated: CASSIGAQSTDTQYF.

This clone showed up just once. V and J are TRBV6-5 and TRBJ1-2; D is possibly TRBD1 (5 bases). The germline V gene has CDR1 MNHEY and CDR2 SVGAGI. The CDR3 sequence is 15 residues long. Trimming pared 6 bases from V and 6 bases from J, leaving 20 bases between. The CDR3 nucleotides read TGTGCCAGCAGCCCAACCGCGTGGCAGGGCGATGGCTACACCTTC. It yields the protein CASSPTAWQGDGYTF.

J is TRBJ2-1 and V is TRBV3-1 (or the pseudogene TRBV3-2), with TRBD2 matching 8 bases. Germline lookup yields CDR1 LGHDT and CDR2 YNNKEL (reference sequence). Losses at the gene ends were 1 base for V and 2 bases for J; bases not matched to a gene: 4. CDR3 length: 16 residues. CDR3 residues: CASSQGGGQTYNEQFF. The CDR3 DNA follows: TGTGCCAGCAGCCAAGGCGGGGGGCAAACCTACAATGAGCAGTTCTTC.

This CDR3 is CASSSAGDSSPLHF. As DNA, the CDR3 is TGTGCCAGCAGCTCGGCGGGGGATAGTTCACCCCTCCACTTT. The rearrangement uses TRBV7-6 and TRBJ1-6, with D maybe TRBD1 (5 bases). Germline-derived CDR1 and CDR2 are SGHVS and FNYEAQ. The V end lost 4 bases, the J end lost 9 bases, and 13 bases lay between the germline ends. The CDR3 length is 14 residues.

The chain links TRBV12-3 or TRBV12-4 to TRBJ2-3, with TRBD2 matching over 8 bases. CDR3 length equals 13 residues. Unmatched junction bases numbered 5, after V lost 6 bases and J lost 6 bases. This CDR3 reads CASSPGGRDTQYF. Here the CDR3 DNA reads TGTGCCAGCAGCCCGGGGGGGCGGGATACGCAGTATTTT.

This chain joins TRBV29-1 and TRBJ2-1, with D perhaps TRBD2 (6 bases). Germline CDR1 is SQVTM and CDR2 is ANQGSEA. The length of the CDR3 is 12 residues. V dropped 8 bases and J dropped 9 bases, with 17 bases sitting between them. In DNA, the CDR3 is TGCAGCCAAGGGGCGGGGTGGGGTGAGCAGTTCTTC. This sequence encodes CSQGAGWGEQFF.

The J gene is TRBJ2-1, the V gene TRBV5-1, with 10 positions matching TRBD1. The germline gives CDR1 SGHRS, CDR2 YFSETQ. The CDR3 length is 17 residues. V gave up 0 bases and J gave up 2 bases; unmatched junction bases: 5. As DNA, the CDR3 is TGCGCCAGCAGCTTGGCCTCCGGGACAGGGGCCTACAATGAGCAGTTCTTC. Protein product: CASSLASGTGAYNEQFF. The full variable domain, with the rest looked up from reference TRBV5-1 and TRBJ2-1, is KAGVTQTPRYLIKTRGQQVTLSCSPISGHRSVSWYQQTPGQGLQFLFEYFSETQRNKGNFPGRFSGRQFSNSRSEMNVSTLELGDSALYLCASSLASGTGAYNEQFFGPGTRLTVL.

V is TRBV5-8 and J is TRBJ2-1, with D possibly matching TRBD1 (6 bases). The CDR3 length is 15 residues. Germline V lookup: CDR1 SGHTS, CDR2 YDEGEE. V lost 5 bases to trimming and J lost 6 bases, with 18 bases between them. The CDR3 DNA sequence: TGTGCCAGCAGTAATACAGGGAAGGGGAGCAATGAGCAGTTCTTC. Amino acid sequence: CASSNTGKGSNEQFF.

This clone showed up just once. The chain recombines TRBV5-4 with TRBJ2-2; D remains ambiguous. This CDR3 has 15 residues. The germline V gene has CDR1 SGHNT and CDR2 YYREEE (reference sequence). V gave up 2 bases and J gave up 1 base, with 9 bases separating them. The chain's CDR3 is CASSFTRKNTGELFF. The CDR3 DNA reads TGTGCCAGCAGCTTTACCAGGAAGAACACCGGGGAGCTGTTTTTT.

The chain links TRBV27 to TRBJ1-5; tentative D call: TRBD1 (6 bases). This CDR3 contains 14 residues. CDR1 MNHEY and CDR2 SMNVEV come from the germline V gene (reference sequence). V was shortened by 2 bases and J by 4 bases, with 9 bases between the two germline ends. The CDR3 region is CASSLNRENQPQHF. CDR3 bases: TGTGCCAGCAGTTTAAACAGGGAGAATCAGCCCCAGCATTTT.

The CDR3 reads CASSPLSRNTEAFF. The CDR3 coding sequence is TGTGCCAGCAGCCCCCTTAGCAGGAACACTGAAGCTTTCTTT. The chain joins TRBV28 to TRBJ1-1; D is uncertain. V shed 6 bases and J shed 1 base, with 12 bases lying between them. This CDR3 region has 14 residues. The germline V gene encodes CDR1 MDHEN and CDR2 SYDVKM.

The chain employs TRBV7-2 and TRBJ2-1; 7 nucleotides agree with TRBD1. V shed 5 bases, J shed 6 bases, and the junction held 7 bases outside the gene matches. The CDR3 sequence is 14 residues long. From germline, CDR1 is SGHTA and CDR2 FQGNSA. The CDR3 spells CASSIFGTANEQFF. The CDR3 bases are TGTGCCAGCAGCATCTTCGGGACAGCCAATGAGCAGTTCTTC.

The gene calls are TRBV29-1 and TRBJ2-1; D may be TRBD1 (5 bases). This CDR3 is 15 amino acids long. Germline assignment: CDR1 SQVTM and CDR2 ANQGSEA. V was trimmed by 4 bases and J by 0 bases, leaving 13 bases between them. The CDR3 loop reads CSVAFGATSYNEQFF. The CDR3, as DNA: TGCAGCGTTGCTTTTGGGGCAACCTCCTACAATGAGCAGTTCTTC.

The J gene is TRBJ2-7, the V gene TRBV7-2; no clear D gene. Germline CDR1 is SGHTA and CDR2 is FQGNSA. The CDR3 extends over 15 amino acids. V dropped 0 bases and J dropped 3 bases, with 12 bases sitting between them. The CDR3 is CASSLAYFPNYEQYF. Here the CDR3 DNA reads TGTGCCAGCAGCTTAGCGTATTTCCCTAACTACGAGCAGTACTTC.

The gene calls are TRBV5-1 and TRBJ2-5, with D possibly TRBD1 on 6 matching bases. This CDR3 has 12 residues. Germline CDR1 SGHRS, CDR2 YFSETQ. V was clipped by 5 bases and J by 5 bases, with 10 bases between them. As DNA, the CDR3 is TGCGCCAGCAGTAGTAGGGGGGAGACCCAGTACTTC. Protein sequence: CASSSRGETQYF.

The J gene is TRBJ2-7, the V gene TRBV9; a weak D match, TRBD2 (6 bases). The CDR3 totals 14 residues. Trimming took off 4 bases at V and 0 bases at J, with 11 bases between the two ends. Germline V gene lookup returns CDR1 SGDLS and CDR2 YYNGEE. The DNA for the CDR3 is TGTGCCAGCAGCTCCCGGGGAGGCTCCTACGAGCAGTACTTC. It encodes CASSSRGGSYEQYF.

This CDR3 reads CASTQSKGALETQYF. The CDR3 region has the DNA TGTGCCAGCACTCAGAGTAAGGGGGCTTTGGAGACCCAGTACTTC. The chain combines TRBV6-5 with TRBJ2-5; 7 bases are shared with TRBD1. Per germline, CDR1 MNHEY and CDR2 SVGAGI. V dropped 7 bases and J dropped 5; count of bases not matched to a gene: 13. The CDR3 is made up of 15 amino acids.

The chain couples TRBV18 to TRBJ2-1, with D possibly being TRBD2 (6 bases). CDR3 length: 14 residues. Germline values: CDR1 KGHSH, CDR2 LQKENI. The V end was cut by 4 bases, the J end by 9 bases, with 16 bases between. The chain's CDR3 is CASSQRDFSSEQFF. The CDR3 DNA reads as TGTGCCAGCTCACAACGGGACTTCTCATCTGAGCAGTTCTTC. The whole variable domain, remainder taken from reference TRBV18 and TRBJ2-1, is NAGVMQNPRHLVRRRGQEARLRCSPMKGHSHVYWYRQLPEEGLKFMVYLQKENIIDESGMPKERFSAEFPKEGPSILRIQQVVRGDSAAYFCASSQRDFSSEQFFGPGTRLTVL.

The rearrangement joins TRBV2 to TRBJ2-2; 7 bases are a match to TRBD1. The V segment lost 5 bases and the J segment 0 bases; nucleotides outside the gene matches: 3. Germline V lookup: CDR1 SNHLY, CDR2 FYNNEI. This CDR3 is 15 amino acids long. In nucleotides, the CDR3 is TGTGCCAGCAGTCGACAGGGTACGAACACCGGGGAGCTGTTTTTT. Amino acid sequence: CASSRQGTNTGELFF.

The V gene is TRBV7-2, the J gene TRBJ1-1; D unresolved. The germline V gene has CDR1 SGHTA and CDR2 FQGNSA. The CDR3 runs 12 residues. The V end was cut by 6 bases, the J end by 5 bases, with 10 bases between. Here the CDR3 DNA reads TGTGCCAGCAGTTCTAGCCCAACTGAAGCTTTCTTT. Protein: CASSSSPTEAFF.

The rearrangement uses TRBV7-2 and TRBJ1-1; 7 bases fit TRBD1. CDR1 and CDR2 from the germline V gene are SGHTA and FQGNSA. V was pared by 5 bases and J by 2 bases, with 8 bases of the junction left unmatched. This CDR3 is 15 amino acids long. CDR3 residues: CASSPGTVGNTEAFF. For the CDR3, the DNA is TGTGCCAGCAGCCCCGGGACAGTCGGAAACACTGAAGCTTTCTTT.

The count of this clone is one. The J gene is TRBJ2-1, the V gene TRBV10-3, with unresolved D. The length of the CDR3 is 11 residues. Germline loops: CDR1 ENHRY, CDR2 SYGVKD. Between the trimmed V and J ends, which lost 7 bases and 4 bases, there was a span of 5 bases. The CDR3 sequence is CAIKQYNEQFF. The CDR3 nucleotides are TGTGCCATCAAGCAATACAATGAGCAGTTCTTC.

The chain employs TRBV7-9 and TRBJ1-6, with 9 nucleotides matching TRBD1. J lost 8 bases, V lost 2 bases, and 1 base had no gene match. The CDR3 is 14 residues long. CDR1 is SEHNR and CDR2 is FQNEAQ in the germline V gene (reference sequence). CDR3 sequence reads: CASSLRDRDSPLHF. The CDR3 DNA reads TGTGCCAGCAGCTTAAGGGACAGGGATTCACCCCTCCACTTT.

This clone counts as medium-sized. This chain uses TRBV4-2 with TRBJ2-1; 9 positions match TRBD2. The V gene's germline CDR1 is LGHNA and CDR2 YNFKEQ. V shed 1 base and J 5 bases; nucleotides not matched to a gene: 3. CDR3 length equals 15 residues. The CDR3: CASSQVAGGDNEQFF. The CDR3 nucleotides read TGTGCCAGCAGCCAAGTTGCGGGGGGGGACAATGAGCAGTTCTTC.

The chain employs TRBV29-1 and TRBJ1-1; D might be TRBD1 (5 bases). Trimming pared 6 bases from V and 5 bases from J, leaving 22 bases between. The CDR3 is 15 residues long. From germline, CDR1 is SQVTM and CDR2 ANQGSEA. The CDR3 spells CSVGGVTGAWTEAFF. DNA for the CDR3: TGCAGCGTGGGGGGGGTGACGGGAGCATGGACTGAAGCTTTCTTT.

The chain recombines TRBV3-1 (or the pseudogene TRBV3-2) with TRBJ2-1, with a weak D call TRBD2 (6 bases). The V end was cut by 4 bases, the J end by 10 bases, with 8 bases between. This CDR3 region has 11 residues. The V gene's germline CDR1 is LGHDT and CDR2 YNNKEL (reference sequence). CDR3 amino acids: CASSRGREQFF. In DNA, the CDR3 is TGTGCCAGCAGCCGGGGGAGGGAGCAGTTCTTC.

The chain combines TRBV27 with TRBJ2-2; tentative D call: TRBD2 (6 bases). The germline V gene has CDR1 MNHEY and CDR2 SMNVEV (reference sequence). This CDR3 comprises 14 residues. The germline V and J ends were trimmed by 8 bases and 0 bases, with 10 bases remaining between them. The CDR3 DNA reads TGTGCCAGCGCGGGGAACGCGAACACCGGGGAGCTGTTTTTT. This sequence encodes CASAGNANTGELFF.

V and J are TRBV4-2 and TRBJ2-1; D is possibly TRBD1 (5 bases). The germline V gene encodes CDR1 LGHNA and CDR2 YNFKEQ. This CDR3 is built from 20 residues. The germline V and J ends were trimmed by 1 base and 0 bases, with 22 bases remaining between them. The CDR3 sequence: CASSQVGGQGGPSSYNEQFF. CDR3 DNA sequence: TGTGCCAGCAGCCAAGTGGGTGGGCAGGGTGGGCCTAGCTCCTACAATGAGCAGTTCTTC.

CDR3 region: CATSDLRGQGVDEQFF. The CDR3 DNA is TGTGCCACCAGTGATTTGCGGGGACAGGGGGTCGATGAGCAGTTCTTC. The chain uses TRBV24-1 and TRBJ2-1; 11 bases fit TRBD1. The germline gives CDR1 KGHDR, CDR2 SFDVKD. The trim removed 0 bases at V and 8 bases at J, leaving 5 bases unmatched. CDR3 length equals 16 residues.

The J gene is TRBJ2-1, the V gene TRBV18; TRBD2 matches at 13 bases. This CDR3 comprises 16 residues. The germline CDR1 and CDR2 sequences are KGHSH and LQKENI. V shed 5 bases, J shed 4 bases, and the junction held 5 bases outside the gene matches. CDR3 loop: CASSSRTSGGYNEQFF. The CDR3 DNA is TGTGCCAGCTCAAGCCGGACTAGCGGGGGTTACAATGAGCAGTTCTTC.